This TCR beta chain was found in a study of blood T cell repertoires in COVID-19. Study as a whole: Sites across the United States, Italy and Spain contributed samples from acute and convalescent COVID-19. T cells, B-cell-depleted T cells, or PBMCs provided the cDNA or gDNA that served as material.

Libraries were prepared by immunoSEQ multiplex PCR; TCRdb keeps only in-frame clonotypes and omits some of them. The table records under 85,000 clones, approximately 89% of them present only once. This clonotype was sampled from a man aged 80 or over with acute or convalescent COVID-19. Sequenced material: peripheral blood.

The CDR3 is CASSSLAGVTYEQYF. The CDR3 coding sequence is TGTGCCAGCAGCTCCCTAGCGGGAGTGACCTACGAGCAGTACTTC. This sequence joins TRBV7-2 and TRBJ2-7; 10 nucleotides align to TRBD2. CDR1 is SGHTA and CDR2 is FQGNSA in the germline V gene. V gave up 4 bases and J gave up 2 bases; unmatched junction bases: 5. CDR3 length: 15 amino acids.